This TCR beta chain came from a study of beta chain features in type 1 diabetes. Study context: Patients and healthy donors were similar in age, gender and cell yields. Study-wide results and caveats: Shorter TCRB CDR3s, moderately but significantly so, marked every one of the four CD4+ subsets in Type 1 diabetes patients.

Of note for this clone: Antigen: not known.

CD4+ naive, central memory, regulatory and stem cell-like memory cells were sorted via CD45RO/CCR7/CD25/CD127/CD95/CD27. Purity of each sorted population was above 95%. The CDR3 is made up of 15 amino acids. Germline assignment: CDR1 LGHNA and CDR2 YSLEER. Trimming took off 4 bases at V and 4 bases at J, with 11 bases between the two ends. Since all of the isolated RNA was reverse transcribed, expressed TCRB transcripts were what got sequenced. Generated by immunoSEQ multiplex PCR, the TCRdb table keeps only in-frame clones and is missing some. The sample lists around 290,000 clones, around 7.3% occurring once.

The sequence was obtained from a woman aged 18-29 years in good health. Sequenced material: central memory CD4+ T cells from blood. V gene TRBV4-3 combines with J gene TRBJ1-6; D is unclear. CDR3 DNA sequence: TGCGCCAGCAGCCGGAAGGCCGAGTATAATTCACCCCTCCACTTT. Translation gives CASSRKAEYNSPLHF.